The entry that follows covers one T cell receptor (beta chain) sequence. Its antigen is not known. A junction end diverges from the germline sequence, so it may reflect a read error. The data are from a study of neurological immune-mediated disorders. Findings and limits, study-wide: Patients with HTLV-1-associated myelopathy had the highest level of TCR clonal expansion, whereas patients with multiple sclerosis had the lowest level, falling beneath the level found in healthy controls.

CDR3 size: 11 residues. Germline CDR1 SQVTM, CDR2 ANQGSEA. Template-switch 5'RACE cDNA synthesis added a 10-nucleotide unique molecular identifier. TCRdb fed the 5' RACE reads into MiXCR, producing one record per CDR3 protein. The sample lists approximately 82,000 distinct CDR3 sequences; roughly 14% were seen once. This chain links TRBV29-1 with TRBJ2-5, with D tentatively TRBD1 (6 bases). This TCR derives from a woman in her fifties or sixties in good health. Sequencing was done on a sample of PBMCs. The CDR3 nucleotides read TGCAGCGTTCGCAGGGGAGAGATCCAGTACTTT. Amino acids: CSVRRGEIQYF.